The 19 T cell receptor beta chains listed next were all sequenced from one sample in a study of Ad26.COV2.S vaccination and SARS-CoV-2 variants. The data were produced by immunoSEQ multiplex PCR, yet TCRdb's version contains in-frame clones alone and is incomplete. Counted here are about 680,000 clones, roughly 90% occurring once; the ten biggest clones make up over 1.3%. Noted treatment: around 19 received Ad26.COV2.S at low or high dose, single or two shots; five or six received placebo; per-sample allocation not given. Specimen acquisition occurred on day 63 following the initial vaccine or placebo injection. The sequences come from peripheral blood, collected in a trial of Ad26.COV2.S vaccine versus placebo. The source is a person between 18 and 65 years old who received the Ad26.COV2.S COVID-19 vaccine or a placebo.

The chain is built from TRBV12-5 and TRBJ2-3; D gene uncertain. The CDR3 consists of 16 residues. Between the trimmed V and J ends, which lost 5 bases and 0 bases, there was a span of 15 bases. Germline V gene lookup returns CDR1 LGHNT and CDR2 FRNRAP. The CDR3 DNA is TGTGCTAGTGGTCCGGTCGCGGCCGAAAGCACAGATACGCAGTATTTT. Translation gives CASGPVAAESTDTQYF.

The rearrangement joins TRBV7-2 to TRBJ2-7; D is unresolved. CDR3 length: 13 residues. The germline V gene has CDR1 SGHTA and CDR2 FQGNSA. V gave up 5 bases and J gave up 1 base, with 9 bases separating them. CDR3 sequence reads: CASSLDQSYEQYF. The DNA of the CDR3 is TGTGCCAGCAGCCTAGACCAGTCCTACGAGCAGTACTTC.

This clone was seen once. The rearrangement joins TRBV23-1 to TRBJ1-4; tentative D call: TRBD1 (5 bases). TRBV23-1 is an open reading frame whose function is uncertain. Trimming removed 0 bases from V and 7 bases from J, with 15 bases in between. The CDR3 runs to 16 residues. The chain's CDR3 is CASSQSSPGVAEKLFF. The CDR3 DNA reads TGCGCCAGCAGTCAATCTAGTCCGGGGGTTGCTGAAAAACTGTTTTTT.

The V gene is TRBV6-4, the J gene TRBJ2-7; D uncertain. Germline V gene data show CDR1 as MRHNA and CDR2 as SNTAGT. The V end was cut by 2 bases, the J end by 2 bases, with 7 bases between. There are 13 residues in the CDR3. DNA of the CDR3: TGTGCCAGCAGTGACGTGTCGACCTACGAGCAGTACTTC. Its protein is CASSDVSTYEQYF.

This clone was recorded once. The DNA of the CDR3 is TGTGCCAGCAGCTTAACGGGCTCCTACAATGAGCAGTTCTTC. This sequence encodes CASSLTGSYNEQFF. This chain joins TRBV11-2 and TRBJ2-1; D uncertain. V lost 2 bases and J lost 0, with 5 bases in between. The CDR3 has 14 residues. The germline V gene encodes CDR1 SGHAT and CDR2 FQNNGV.

The chain carries TRBV14 and TRBJ2-1; D gene ambiguous. V was cut by 1 base and J by 6 bases, with 1 base left in between. Germline loops: CDR1 SGHDN, CDR2 FVKESK. This CDR3 comprises 11 residues. This chain's CDR3 is CASSQVNEQFF. The CDR3 bases are TGTGCCAGCAGCCAAGTCAATGAGCAGTTCTTC.

The rearrangement joins TRBV5-4 to TRBJ2-6; maybe TRBD2 (6 bases). This CDR3 is built from 17 residues. Germline assignment: CDR1 SGHNT and CDR2 YYREEE (reference sequence). Between the trimmed V and J ends, which lost 4 bases and 0 bases, there was a span of 14 bases. The CDR3 loop reads CASSKTSDGSGANVLTF. The CDR3 nucleotides read TGTGCCAGCAGCAAGACTAGTGACGGCTCTGGGGCCAACGTCCTGACTTTC.

This clone was detected once. The CDR3 coding sequence is TGTGCCAGCAGCCATGCCGCTCGGGGAAGCACAGATACGCAGTATTTT. As protein: CASSHAARGSTDTQYF. The V and J genes are TRBV4-2 and TRBJ2-3, with D tentatively TRBD2 (5 bases). CDR1 is LGHNA and CDR2 is YNFKEQ in the germline V gene. This CDR3 contains 16 residues. Trimming cost V 3 bases and J 0 bases, with 13 bases left between them.

The chain uses TRBV19 and TRBJ1-5, with D perhaps TRBD1 (5 bases). From germline, CDR1 is LNHDA and CDR2 SQIVND (reference sequence). Trimming left V 3 bases short and J 4 bases short, with 10 bases between. The CDR3 loop spans 14 amino acids. The CDR3 protein is CASSIMDTNQPQHF. CDR3 DNA sequence: TGTGCCAGTAGTATCATGGACACTAATCAGCCCCAGCATTTT.

The gene calls are TRBV4-1 and TRBJ2-1; weak D call: TRBD2 (6 bases). Germline V gene data show CDR1 as MGHRA and CDR2 as YSYEKL. This CDR3 region has 16 residues. The V end was cut by 1 base, the J end by 3 bases, with 13 bases between. The CDR3 here is CASSQGRDWHYNEQFF. Here the CDR3 DNA reads TGCGCCAGCAGCCAAGGCCGGGACTGGCACTACAATGAGCAGTTCTTC.

A single count supports this clone. This sequence joins TRBV19 and TRBJ2-5, with 10 positions matching TRBD1. V lost 3 bases, J lost 2 bases, and 6 bases stayed unmatched. CDR3 length: 16 residues. Germline CDR1 LNHDA, CDR2 SQIVND (reference sequence). The CDR3, as DNA: TGTGCCAGTAGTATCCCCGACAGGGGGCCTCAAGAGACCCAGTACTTC. Protein: CASSIPDRGPQETQYF.

V and J are TRBV9 and TRBJ2-2; the D is unclear. The germline V and J ends were trimmed by 0 bases and 1 base, with 7 bases remaining between them. The length of the CDR3 is 15 residues. The germline V gene encodes CDR1 SGDLS and CDR2 YYNGEE. The CDR3 here is CASSVAGVNTGELFF. CDR3 coding DNA: TGTGCCAGCAGCGTAGCCGGAGTGAACACCGGGGAGCTGTTTTTT.

The chain combines TRBV13 with TRBJ2-2; TRBD1 matches 9 bases. In germline, CDR1 is PRHDT, CDR2 FYEKMQ (reference sequence). There are 15 residues in the CDR3. The trim removed 3 bases at V and 6 bases at J, leaving 5 bases unmatched. CDR3 nucleotides: TGTGCCAGCAGCTTCCGGGACAGGGAGGCCGGGGAGCTGTTTTTT. This gives the protein CASSFRDREAGELFF.

The chain joins TRBV7-9 to TRBJ1-5; no reliable D call. This CDR3 has 12 residues. The V gene lost 7 bases and the J gene lost 6 bases, with 10 bases spanning the gap. CDR1 and CDR2 from the germline V gene are SEHNR and FQNEAQ (reference sequence). The CDR3, as DNA: TGTGCCAGCACCTTCGAAGGTCAGCCCCAGCATTTT. Protein: CASTFEGQPQHF.

V usage is TRBV5-1 and J usage is TRBJ1-5; the D is unclear. Germline CDR1 reads SGHRS; CDR2 reads YFSETQ. The CDR3 totals 13 residues. The V gene lost 0 bases and the J gene lost 4 bases, with 5 bases spanning the gap. The CDR3 loop reads CASSLVGNQPQHF. The DNA of the CDR3 is TGCGCCAGCAGCTTGGTCGGGAATCAGCCCCAGCATTTT.

The rearrangement uses TRBV5-1 and TRBJ2-1; D assignment may be TRBD1 or TRBD2 (5 bases each). The CDR3 is made up of 14 amino acids. Germline values: CDR1 SGHRS, CDR2 YFSETQ. V was shortened by 3 bases and J by 8 bases, with 15 bases between the two germline ends. DNA of the CDR3: TGCGCCAGCAGCTCAGAAAGGGTGGGGGATGAGCAGTTCTTC. Translation gives CASSSERVGDEQFF. The full variable domain, with the rest looked up from reference TRBV5-1 and TRBJ2-1, is KAGVTQTPRYLIKTRGQQVTLSCSPISGHRSVSWYQQTPGQGLQFLFEYFSETQRNKGNFPGRFSGRQFSNSRSEMNVSTLELGDSALYLCASSSERVGDEQFFGPGTRLTVL.

V is TRBV5-4 and J is TRBJ2-3; 7 bases are a match to TRBD2. In germline, CDR1 is SGHNT, CDR2 YYREEE (reference sequence). J lost 6 bases, V lost 0 bases, and 10 bases had no gene match. This CDR3 has 16 amino acids. For the CDR3, the DNA is TGTGCCAGCAGCTTGGCTGAGGGACTACATTGGGATACGCAGTATTTT. This sequence encodes CASSLAEGLHWDTQYF. The full variable domain, completed using reference TRBV5-4 and TRBJ2-3, is ETGVTQSPTHLIKTRGQQVTLRCSSQSGHNTVSWYQQALGQGPQFIFQYYREEENGRGNFPPRFSGLQFPNYSSELNVNALELDDSALYLCASSLAEGLHWDTQYFGPGTRLTVL.

The chain recombines TRBV6-1 with TRBJ1-2, with TRBD1 identical over 7 bases. Germline-derived CDR1 and CDR2 are MNHNS and SASEGT. After removal of 1 base from V and 4 bases from J, the junction contained 9 bases not matched to a gene. The CDR3 contains 16 residues. As DNA, the CDR3 is TGTGCCAGCAGTGAAGAGTTTGAGGGGGCACCCTATGGCTACACCTTC. It translates to CASSEEFEGAPYGYTF.

The CDR3 protein is CASSRTSWDNEQFF. In DNA, the CDR3 is TGTGCCAGCAGCCGGACCTCCTGGGACAATGAGCAGTTCTTC. The V call is TRBV3-1 (or the pseudogene TRBV3-2), the J call TRBJ2-1; no firm D call. This CDR3 is 14 amino acids long. V was shortened by 4 bases and J by 5 bases, with 12 bases between the two germline ends. Germline V gene sequence: CDR1 LGHDT, CDR2 YNNKEL (reference sequence).